This paragraph covers one TCR beta chain sequence. Its target is not known. The CDR3 has 13 amino acids. Trimming took 0 bases from V and 11 from J, leaving 14 bases between them. Germline CDR1 is SGDLS and CDR2 is YYNGEE. PBMCs were obtained from roughly 10 ml fresh peripheral blood. This sample was taken from a study of T cells in Graves' hyperthyroidism and ophthalmopathy. Study-level points and caveats: A model using 13 V-J features told ophthalmopathy apart from stable hyperthyroidism.

Amplification of TCR beta CDR3 regions was performed using RNA transcripts as template. The study used the HTBI primer set for a first-round RT-PCR of the TCR CDR3. TCRdb reprocessed the multiplex PCR reads via MiXCR and lists one record per CDR3 protein. This sample has about 600,000 distinct CDR3 sequences, with more than 13% found just once. The sequencing sample was made of blood. The TCR sequence derives from a woman under 30 with Graves' ophthalmopathy. The V gene is TRBV9, the J gene TRBJ1-1, with D unresolved. This CDR3 reads CASSVEQGSGAFF. In DNA form, the CDR3 reads TGTGCCAGCAGCGTAGAACAAGGCAGCGGGGCTTTCTTT.